This T cell receptor (beta chain) was identified in a study of identical twins. Study results and caveats: It was out-of-frame TCR alpha sharing in monozygotic twins that models underestimated.

Template switching created a universal primer site, and the cDNA included unique molecular identifiers. TCRdb used MiXCR to reprocess the 5' RACE reads, holding one entry per CDR3 protein. The sample has 400,000 to 650,000 distinct CDR3 sequences, approximately 22% seen once; the top ten hold 0.91%. This clonotype has just a few counts. The antigen is unknown. Trimming at V came to 0 bases and at J to 12 bases, leaving 7 bases not matched to a gene. This CDR3 comprises 13 residues. CDR1 and CDR2 from the germline V gene are DFQATT and SNEGSKA (reference sequence). These same data were also listed under a study on T cells expressing NK-cell markers. This second study says: NKG2C+ dominant clonotype frequencies in 5 or 6 donors were roughly 1.0-7.0% of CD8+ T cells.

Material for sequencing was CD4+ T cells sorted from blood. J is TRBJ2-4 and V is TRBV20-1; 8 bases map to TRBD2. The sequence was collected from a woman under 30 in good health. The CDR3 protein is CSARENGGRTQYF. DNA for the CDR3: TGCAGTGCTAGAGAAAATGGCGGGAGGACTCAGTACTTC.